The text below deals with one TCR beta chain. Its antigen is undetermined. These data belong to a study of CD4 T cells in relation to SARS-CoV-2 and coronaviruses. Before the COVID-19 pandemic, during about 2010-2018, CD4+ T cells were taken from unexposed donors. Isolation of CD4+ T cells took place after approximately 10 days in culture. Cells permitting, SARS-CoV-2 S/N and four cold-coronavirus spikes were tested on unexposed-donor CD4+ T cells. Approximately 1.8 million PBMCs per well were cultured with approximately 9.5 IU/ml IL-2. Broader study findings: In about 65% of donors, memory CD4+ clonotypes crossrecognized SARS-CoV-2 and at least one common cold coronavirus spike. Each donor contributed either pre-pandemic or post-infection samples, not both.

Trimming cost V 4 bases and J 6 bases; bases outside gene matches: 8. The germline V gene has CDR1 LNHDA and CDR2 SQIVND (reference sequence). The CDR3 is 15 amino acids. Produced via immunoSEQ multiplex PCR; TCRdb's table is partial and in-frame only. The data show 22,000 or so clones, just over 65% seen once. The chain employs TRBV19 and TRBJ1-5, with 8 nucleotides matching TRBD1. Specimen: CD4+ T cells from PBMCs, cultured in vitro. The TCR comes from a human donor in good health. CDR3 coding DNA: TGTGCCAGTAGTAAGGACAGGGAGTGGCCTCAGCCCCAGCATTTT. The encoded protein is CASSKDREWPQPQHF.